This note documents a single TCR beta chain sequence. Patients who underwent sequencing had shown CD8+CD57+ cell expansion by flow cytometry. This CDR3 spans 13 amino acids. Germline-derived CDR1 and CDR2 are SGHTA and FQGNSA. Trimming pared 1 base from V and 8 bases from J, leaving 9 bases between. It was genomic DNA that served as the template for profiling TCR beta VDJ and CDR3. TCRdb passed the reads through MiXCR, listing each CDR3 protein once. The data show some 140,000 distinct CDR3 sequences, about 48% seen once. The sample is drawn from a study of CD8+CD57+ T cells in acquired aplastic anemia.

The sequencing input was sorted CD4+, CD8+, or CD8+CD57+ T cells (not recorded which) from PBMCs. The rearrangement uses TRBV7-2 and TRBJ2-1; TRBD1 is a possible D gene (6 bases). The receptor was isolated from a human donor with aplastic anemia. The CDR3, as DNA: TGTGCCAGCAGCTTAGGCACAGGGTATGAGCAGTTCTTC. Residues: CASSLGTGYEQFF. The whole variable domain, filled in from reference TRBV7-2 and TRBJ2-1, reads GAGVSQSPSNKVTEKGKDVELRCDPISGHTALYWYRQSLGQGLEFLIYFQGNSAPDKSGLPSDRFSAERTGGSVSTLTIQRTQQEDSAVYLCASSLGTGYEQFFGPGTRLTVL.